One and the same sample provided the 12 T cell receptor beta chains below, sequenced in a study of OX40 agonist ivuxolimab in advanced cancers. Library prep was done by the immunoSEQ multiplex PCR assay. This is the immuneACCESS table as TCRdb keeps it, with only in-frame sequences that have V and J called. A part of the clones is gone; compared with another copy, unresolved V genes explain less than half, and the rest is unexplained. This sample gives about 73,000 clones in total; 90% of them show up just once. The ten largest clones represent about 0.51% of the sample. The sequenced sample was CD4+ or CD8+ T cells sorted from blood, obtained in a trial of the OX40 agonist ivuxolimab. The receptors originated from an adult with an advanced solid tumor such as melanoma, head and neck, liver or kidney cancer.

The CDR3 DNA is TGTGCCAGCAGGGGCAACACAGATACGCAGTATTTT. Residues: CASRGNTDTQYF. This chain links TRBV27 with TRBJ2-3; D not resolved. The CDR3 runs to 12 residues. Trimming removed 6 bases from V and 2 bases from J, with 6 bases in between. Germline V gene data show CDR1 as MNHEY and CDR2 as SMNVEV (reference sequence).

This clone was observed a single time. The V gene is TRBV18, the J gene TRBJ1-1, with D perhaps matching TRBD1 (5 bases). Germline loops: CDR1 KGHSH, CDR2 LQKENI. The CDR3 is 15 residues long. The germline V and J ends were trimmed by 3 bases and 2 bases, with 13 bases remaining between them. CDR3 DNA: TGTGCCAGCTCACCGTCCGCCAGGGAAAACACTGAAGCTTTCTTT. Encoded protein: CASSPSARENTEAFF. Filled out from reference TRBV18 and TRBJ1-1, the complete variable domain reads NAGVMQNPRHLVRRRGQEARLRCSPMKGHSHVYWYRQLPEEGLKFMVYLQKENIIDESGMPKERFSAEFPKEGPSILRIQQVVRGDSAAYFCASSPSARENTEAFFGQGTRLTVV.

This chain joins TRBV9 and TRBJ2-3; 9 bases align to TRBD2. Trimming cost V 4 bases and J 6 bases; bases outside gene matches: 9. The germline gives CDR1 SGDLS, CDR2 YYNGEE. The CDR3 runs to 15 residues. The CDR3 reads CASSTLAGTLDTQYF. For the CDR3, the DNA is TGTGCCAGCAGCACCCTAGCGGGGACTCTGGATACGCAGTATTTT.

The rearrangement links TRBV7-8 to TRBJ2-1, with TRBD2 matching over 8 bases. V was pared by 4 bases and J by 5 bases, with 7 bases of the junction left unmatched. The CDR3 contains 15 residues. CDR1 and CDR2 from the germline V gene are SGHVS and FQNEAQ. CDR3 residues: CASSSSGGRNNEQFF. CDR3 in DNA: TGTGCCAGCAGCTCATCGGGGGGGAGGAACAATGAGCAGTTCTTC.

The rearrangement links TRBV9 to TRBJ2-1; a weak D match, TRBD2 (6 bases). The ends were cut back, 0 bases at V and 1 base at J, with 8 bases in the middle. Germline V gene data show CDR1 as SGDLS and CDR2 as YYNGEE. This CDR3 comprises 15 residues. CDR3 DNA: TGTGCCAGCAGCGTAGCGGGACTGTCCTACAATGAGCAGTTCTTC. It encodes CASSVAGLSYNEQFF.

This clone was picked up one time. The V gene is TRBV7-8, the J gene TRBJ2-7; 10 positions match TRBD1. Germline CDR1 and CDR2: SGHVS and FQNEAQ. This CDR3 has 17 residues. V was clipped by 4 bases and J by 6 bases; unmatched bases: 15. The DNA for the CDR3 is TGTGCCAGCAGCTCCTTAGGGCGAGGGACAGGGGCCACCGAGCAGTACTTC. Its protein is CASSSLGRGTGATEQYF. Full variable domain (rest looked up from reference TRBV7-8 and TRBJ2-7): GAGVSQSPRYKVAKRGQDVALRCDPISGHVSLFWYQQALGQGPEFLTYFQNEAQLDKSGLPSDRFFAERPEGSVSTLKIQRTQQEDSAVYLCASSSLGRGTGATEQYFGPGTRLTVT.

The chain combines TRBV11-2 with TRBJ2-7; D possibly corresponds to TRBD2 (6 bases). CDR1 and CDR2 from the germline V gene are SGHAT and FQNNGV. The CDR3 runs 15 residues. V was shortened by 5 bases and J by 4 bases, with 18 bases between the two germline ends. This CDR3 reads CASSPAGGTTYEQYF. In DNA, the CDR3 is TGTGCCAGCAGCCCTGCCGGAGGGACGACATACGAGCAGTACTTC.

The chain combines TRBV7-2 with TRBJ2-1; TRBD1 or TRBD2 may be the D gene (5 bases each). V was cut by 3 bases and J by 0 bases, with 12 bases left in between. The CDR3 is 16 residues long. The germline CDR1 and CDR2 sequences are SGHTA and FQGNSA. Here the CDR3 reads CASSLTGLLSYNEQFF. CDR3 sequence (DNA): TGTGCCAGCAGCTTGACGGGGCTCCTCTCCTACAATGAGCAGTTCTTC.

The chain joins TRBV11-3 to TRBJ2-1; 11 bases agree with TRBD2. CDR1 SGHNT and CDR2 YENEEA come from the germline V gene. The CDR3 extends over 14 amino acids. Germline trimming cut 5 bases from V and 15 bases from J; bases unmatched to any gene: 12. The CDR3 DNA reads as TGTGCCAGCAGCAGGCCGGGACTAGCGGAGAGGGTGTTCTTC. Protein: CASSRPGLAERVFF.

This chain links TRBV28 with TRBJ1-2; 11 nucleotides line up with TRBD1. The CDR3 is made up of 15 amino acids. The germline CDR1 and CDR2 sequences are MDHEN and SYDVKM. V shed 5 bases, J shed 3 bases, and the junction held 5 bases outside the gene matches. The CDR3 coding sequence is TGTGCCAGCAGTGGACAGGGGGCGGCGGACTATGGCTACACCTTC. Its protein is CASSGQGAADYGYTF.

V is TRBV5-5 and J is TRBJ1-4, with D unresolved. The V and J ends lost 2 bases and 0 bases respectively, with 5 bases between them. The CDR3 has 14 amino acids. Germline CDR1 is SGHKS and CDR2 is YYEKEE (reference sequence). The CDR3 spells CASSFGPTNEKLFF. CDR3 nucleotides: TGTGCCAGCAGCTTCGGTCCAACTAATGAAAAACTGTTTTTT. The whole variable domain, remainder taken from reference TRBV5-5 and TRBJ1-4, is DAGVTQSPTHLIKTRGQQVTLRCSPISGHKSVSWYQQVLGQGPQFIFQYYEKEERGRGNFPDRFSARQFPNYSSELNVNALLLGDSALYLCASSFGPTNEKLFFGSGTQLSVL.

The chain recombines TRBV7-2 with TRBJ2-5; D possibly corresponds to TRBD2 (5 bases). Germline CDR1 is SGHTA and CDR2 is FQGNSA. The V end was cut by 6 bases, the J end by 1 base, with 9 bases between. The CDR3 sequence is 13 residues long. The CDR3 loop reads CASSYAGQETQYF. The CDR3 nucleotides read TGTGCCAGCAGTTACGCGGGCCAAGAGACCCAGTACTTC.